One sample yielded the 32 T cell receptor beta chains listed below, sequenced in a study of a mutant IDH1 vaccine in newly diagnosed glioma. These receptors are not linked to any known antigen. TCRdb's copy holds only in-frame clones and misses some; the assay was immunoSEQ multiplex PCR. This repertoire shows 25,000 to 30,000 clones, about 89% found once; its top ten account for 15% to 25%. Sample time point: week 5, during vaccination. Vaccination comprised doses that each held 300 ug of mutant IDH1 20-mer peptide, plus topical imiquimod. The specimen was PBMCs, collected from a glioma patient whose treatment included an IDH1 peptide vaccine. Receptors originate from a man aged 18-30 years with glioma.

The V call is TRBV6-5, the J call TRBJ2-7; D might be TRBD1 (5 bases). The CDR3 sequence is 15 residues long. Germline V gene lookup returns CDR1 MNHEY and CDR2 SVGAGI. With 0 bases removed from V and 0 bases from J, the gap between germline ends came to 9 bases. This CDR3 reads CASSYSGRDSYEQYF. CDR3 in DNA: TGTGCCAGCAGTTACTCCGGCAGGGACTCCTACGAGCAGTACTTC.

The V call is TRBV10-2, the J call TRBJ1-1; D not certain. V lost 4 bases, J lost 4 bases, and 4 bases lay in between. Germline V gene data show CDR1 as WSHSY and CDR2 as SAAADI. This CDR3 is built from 11 residues. The chain's CDR3 is CASSVGTEAFF. Here the CDR3 DNA reads TGCGCCAGCAGTGTGGGCACTGAAGCTTTCTTT.

The V gene is TRBV27, the J gene TRBJ1-5, with TRBD1 identical over 7 bases. CDR1 and CDR2 (germline): MNHEY, SMNVEV (reference sequence). The CDR3 loop spans 14 amino acids. V dropped 7 bases and J dropped 4; count of bases not matched to a gene: 7. For the CDR3, the DNA is TGTGCCAGCAAAACCGGGACAGCGAATCAGCCCCAGCATTTT. Protein product: CASKTGTANQPQHF.

The chain is built from TRBV10-3 and TRBJ2-5; D unresolved. This CDR3 is built from 13 residues. V was clipped by 3 bases and J by 2 bases, with 7 bases between them. Germline lookup yields CDR1 ENHRY and CDR2 SYGVKD. This CDR3 is CAISDGIQETQYF. The CDR3, as DNA: TGTGCCATCAGTGACGGTATACAAGAGACCCAGTACTTC.

CDR3 nucleotide sequence: TGTGCCTGGAGTGTACGAGCGGGAGCAGATACGCAGTATTTT. This translates into CAWSVRAGADTQYF. This chain uses TRBV30 with TRBJ2-3; 8 bases align to TRBD2. With 0 bases clipped from V and 4 bases from J, the junction kept 3 bases outside the gene matches. The CDR3 is 14 amino acids. The germline V gene has CDR1 GTSNPN and CDR2 SVGIG (reference sequence).

The chain links TRBV7-2 to TRBJ2-1; D ambiguous. This CDR3 spans 15 amino acids. V dropped 2 bases and J dropped 3 bases, with 11 bases sitting between them. Germline V gene data show CDR1 as SGHTA and CDR2 as FQGNSA. The CDR3 DNA reads TGTGCCAGCAGCTTACGGCCTAGAGGCTACAATGAGCAGTTCTTC. Translating it yields CASSLRPRGYNEQFF.

The chain is built from TRBV7-9 and TRBJ1-2; D is undetermined. Germline V gene sequence: CDR1 SEHNR, CDR2 FQNEAQ (reference sequence). V was shortened by 4 bases and J by 8 bases, with 11 bases between the two germline ends. This CDR3 has 12 residues. CDR3 in DNA: TGTGCCAGCAGCTCCGGAGGCGTCGGCTACACCTTC. It is translated as CASSSGGVGYTF.

This chain joins TRBV7-9 and TRBJ1-1; no clear D gene. Germline lookup yields CDR1 SEHNR and CDR2 FQNEAQ (reference sequence). Trimming stripped 5 bases from V and 0 bases from J, with 7 bases between. CDR3 length: 13 residues. CDR3 sequence reads: CASSVDMNTEAFF. CDR3 nucleotides: TGTGCCAGCAGCGTCGACATGAACACTGAAGCTTTCTTT.

The rearrangement joins TRBV5-1 to TRBJ2-7; TRBD1 aligns across 11 bases. The length of the CDR3 is 14 residues. The V and J ends lost 3 bases and 7 bases, in that order; junction bases with no gene match: 6. The germline gives CDR1 SGHRS, CDR2 YFSETQ. The CDR3: CASSSRTGGREQYF. Written as DNA, the CDR3 is TGCGCCAGCAGCTCAAGGACAGGGGGCAGGGAGCAGTACTTC.

This chain links TRBV2 with TRBJ1-1; D is ambiguous. The CDR3 sequence is 13 residues long. Germline-derived CDR1 and CDR2 are SNHLY and FYNNEI. V was cut by 7 bases and J by 2 bases, with 11 bases left in between. The DNA of the CDR3 is TGTGCCAGCACCCACAAAATCAACACTGAAGCTTTCTTT. It yields the protein CASTHKINTEAFF.

The rearrangement links TRBV30 to TRBJ2-6; 9 nucleotides align to TRBD1. The CDR3 is 19 residues long. CDR1 GTSNPN and CDR2 SVGIG come from the germline V gene (reference sequence). With V trimmed by 4 bases and J by 1 base, 14 bases remained unmatched. This CDR3 is CAWNGGSDRGRSGANVLTF. For the CDR3, the DNA is TGTGCCTGGAATGGTGGGTCCGACAGGGGGAGGTCTGGGGCCAACGTCCTGACTTTC.

In its sample, this clone was seen a few times. The J gene is TRBJ1-5, the V gene TRBV6-5; D ambiguous. The germline gives CDR1 MNHEY, CDR2 SVGAGI. V was cut by 6 bases and J by 4 bases, with 10 bases left in between. The CDR3 is 13 amino acids. Here the CDR3 DNA reads TGTGCCAGCAGCATTACCGTAAATCAGCCCCAGCATTTT. Protein product: CASSITVNQPQHF.

J is TRBJ2-7 and V is TRBV30; TRBD1 matches at 10 bases. The trim removed 3 bases at V and 1 base at J, leaving 0 bases unmatched. Per the germline V gene, CDR1 is GTSNPN and CDR2 is SVGIG (reference sequence). This CDR3 has 13 residues. DNA of the CDR3: TGTGCCTGGAGGGGACAGGGGTCCTACGAGCAGTACTTC. Translated: CAWRGQGSYEQYF.

This rearrangement joins TRBV7-2 to TRBJ1-1; D is ambiguous. Germline-derived CDR1 and CDR2 are SGHTA and FQGNSA. This CDR3 comprises 13 residues. V lost 1 base and J 7 bases, leaving 10 bases between the germline ends. CDR3 sequence (DNA): TGTGCCAGCAGCTTAGAGAGGAAGTATGAAGCTTTCTTT. Encoded protein: CASSLERKYEAFF.

This chain links TRBV2 with TRBJ2-6; no firm D call. Trimming took off 5 bases at V and 0 bases at J, with 8 bases between the two ends. CDR3 size: 15 residues. From germline, CDR1 is SNHLY and CDR2 FYNNEI. CDR3 loop: CASSFSYSGANVLTF. The CDR3 nucleotides read TGTGCCAGCAGTTTTTCTTACTCTGGGGCCAACGTCCTGACTTTC.

The gene calls are TRBV6-5 and TRBJ2-2; 8 bases fit TRBD1. Germline V CDR1 and CDR2: MNHEY, SVGAGI. This CDR3 contains 14 residues. V shed 6 bases and J 6 bases; nucleotides not matched to a gene: 6. CDR3 in DNA: TGTGCCAGCAGGCGACAGGGGTGGGCCGGGGAGCTGTTTTTT. It specifies CASRRQGWAGELFF.

This clone was observed a few times. This sample includes further DNA sequences coding for the same CDR3. The CDR3 loop is CASSATGDTGELFF. CDR3 in DNA: TGTGCCAGCAGTGCGACAGGGGACACCGGGGAGCTGTTTTTT. The chain employs TRBV6-1 and TRBJ2-2, with 8 positions matching TRBD1. Germline V lookup: CDR1 MNHNS, CDR2 SASEGT. The CDR3 is 14 residues long. V shed 4 bases and J 3 bases; nucleotides not matched to a gene: 1.

The chain links TRBV30 to TRBJ2-5; 7 bases are shared with TRBD1. CDR1 and CDR2 from the germline V gene are GTSNPN and SVGIG (reference sequence). Trimming at V came to 3 bases and at J to 5 bases, leaving 6 bases not matched to a gene. The CDR3 length is 13 residues. The CDR3 is CAWRGTVGETQYF. The CDR3 DNA reads as TGTGCCTGGAGAGGGACAGTGGGGGAGACCCAGTACTTC.

V is TRBV6-1 and J is TRBJ2-7; 8 bases line up with TRBD1. Trimming cost V 7 bases and J 6 bases; bases outside gene matches: 8. The germline gives CDR1 MNHNS, CDR2 SASEGT. The CDR3 is made up of 13 amino acids. The CDR3 nucleotides are TGTGCCAGCAAAGGCAGGGGGCTATTCGAGCAGTACTTC. Its protein is CASKGRGLFEQYF.

The chain carries TRBV29-1 and TRBJ2-3; TRBD2 is a possible D gene (5 bases). The CDR3 spans 15 residues. Trimming left V 3 bases short and J 2 bases short, with 15 bases between. The germline V gene encodes CDR1 SQVTM and CDR2 ANQGSEA. CDR3 region: CSVERMRTSTDTQYF. Written as DNA, the CDR3 is TGCAGCGTTGAGCGAATGAGGACTTCCACAGATACGCAGTATTTT.

This sequence joins TRBV19 and TRBJ1-1; D call uncertain. The CDR3 length is 15 residues. The V gene's germline CDR1 is LNHDA and CDR2 SQIVND (reference sequence). Between the trimmed V and J ends, which lost 1 base and 1 base, there was a span of 10 bases. CDR3 in DNA: TGTGCCAGTAGTATAGTGGGCAGCTCGAACACTGAAGCTTTCTTT. Its translation is CASSIVGSSNTEAFF.

This clone appeared once. V usage is TRBV19 and J usage is TRBJ1-4; D is uncertain. V was pared by 7 bases and J by 5 bases, with 17 bases between. There are 15 residues in the CDR3. Germline-derived CDR1 and CDR2 are LNHDA and SQIVND (reference sequence). The DNA of the CDR3 is TGTGCCAGTAATGACGGCCCGACCTTAAATGAAAAACTGTTTTTT. Protein: CASNDGPTLNEKLFF.

V and J are TRBV6-5 and TRBJ1-2; D gene ambiguous. V was pared by 7 bases and J by 4 bases, with 16 bases between. Looked up from germline, CDR1 is MNHEY and CDR2 is SVGAGI. The CDR3 runs to 14 residues. CDR3 DNA sequence: TGTGCCAGCACCCCCGGAGGGCCGACCTATGGCTACACCTTC. This codes for CASTPGGPTYGYTF.

The chain has TRBV4-1 and TRBJ1-1, with D unclear. The V end was cut by 4 bases, the J end by 11 bases, with 20 bases between. Germline CDR1 is MGHRA and CDR2 is YSYEKL. This CDR3 region has 14 residues. The CDR3 DNA reads TGCGCCAGCAGCCGCCCTGACGGTGATTTGGGGGCTTTCTTT. Translation gives CASSRPDGDLGAFF.

The genes are TRBV29-1 and TRBJ2-7, with a possible D match to TRBD1 (6 bases). The V gene lost 0 bases and the J gene lost 3 bases, with 9 bases spanning the gap. The germline gives CDR1 SQVTM, CDR2 ANQGSEA. This CDR3 comprises 13 residues. Here the CDR3 reads CSVEDWTDYEQYF. The CDR3 region has the DNA TGCAGCGTTGAAGACTGGACAGACTACGAGCAGTACTTC.

This clone was recorded only once. This chain connects TRBV5-1 to TRBJ2-7; perhaps TRBD2 as D (6 bases). V was shortened by 0 bases and J by 0 bases, with 10 bases between the two germline ends. The CDR3 sequence is 15 residues long. Germline V gene lookup returns CDR1 SGHRS and CDR2 YFSETQ. CDR3 bases: TGCGCCAGCAGCTTGGGGGGGGACCTCTCCTACGAGCAGTACTTC. Its protein is CASSLGGDLSYEQYF.

The V and J genes are TRBV5-4 and TRBJ2-2; D not certain. Trimming left V 4 bases short and J 6 bases short, with 10 bases between. Germline CDR1 SGHNT, CDR2 YYREEE (reference sequence). CDR3 size: 13 residues. The chain's CDR3 is CASSVGMAGELFF. The CDR3 DNA sequence: TGTGCCAGCAGCGTGGGAATGGCCGGGGAGCTGTTTTTT.

The chain employs TRBV2 and TRBJ2-7; D gene ambiguous. V lost 6 bases and J 2 bases, leaving 11 bases between the germline ends. Germline V gene data show CDR1 as SNHLY and CDR2 as FYNNEI. This CDR3 has 13 amino acids. The CDR3 loop reads CASRSGPAYEQYF. The DNA of the CDR3 is TGTGCCAGCAGGTCGGGCCCAGCCTACGAGCAGTACTTC.

This chain joins TRBV15 and TRBJ1-2; D call uncertain. This CDR3 comprises 14 residues. From germline, CDR1 is LNHNV and CDR2 YYDKDF (reference sequence). Deletions cut 2 bases from V and 2 bases from J, with 9 bases between. The CDR3 loop is CATSRLTENYGYTF. The CDR3 DNA reads TGTGCCACCAGCAGACTGACGGAAAACTATGGCTACACCTTC.

The chain has TRBV7-2 and TRBJ2-2, with 8 positions matching TRBD2. With V trimmed by 5 bases and J by 5 bases, 10 bases remained unmatched. Per germline, CDR1 SGHTA and CDR2 FQGNSA. The CDR3 loop spans 16 amino acids. CDR3 DNA: TGTGCCAGCAGCCCTAGGACTAGCCCTCGAACCGGGGAGCTGTTTTTT. It encodes CASSPRTSPRTGELFF.

This chain connects TRBV11-1 to TRBJ1-1, with a tentative D call TRBD1 (6 bases). CDR3 length: 14 amino acids. Germline CDR1 is SGHAT and CDR2 is FQDESV (reference sequence). Trimming shortened V by 1 base and J by 0 bases, and 6 bases separated the two germline ends. The CDR3 region has the DNA TGTGCCAGCAGCTTAGGGACAGTGAACACTGAAGCTTTCTTT. Translation gives CASSLGTVNTEAFF.

This chain joins TRBV30 and TRBJ1-3; the D gene is possibly TRBD1 (5 bases). Germline V gene lookup returns CDR1 GTSNPN and CDR2 SVGIG (reference sequence). The length of the CDR3 is 14 residues. The ends were cut back, 5 bases at V and 2 bases at J, with 13 bases in the middle. CDR3 sequence: CAWSDNGAGNTIYF. CDR3 sequence (DNA): TGTGCCTGGTCGGACAACGGGGCTGGAAACACCATATATTTT.